This T cell receptor (beta chain) was captured in a study of neurological immune-mediated disorders (dated by TCRdb to about 2019). Regarding the study in general: Peripheral blood TCR-beta repertoires from patients with HTLV-I-associated myelopathy (HAM/TSP), patients with multiple sclerosis, and healthy controls were compared in the study using UMI-based sequencing. Longitudinal samples, technical triplicates and paired sorted CD4+ and CD8+ T-cell subsets, alongside PBMC samples, were included among the approximately 110 TCR-beta libraries. Of the 68 subjects in the cohort, about 15 were HAM/TSP patients, roughly 35 were multiple sclerosis patients, and 20 were healthy controls.

Its CDR3 holds 18 amino acids, cysteine through phenylalanine. Of all the DNA, just the CDR3 is kept, 54 bases in frame from base 1. Sequences SQVTM (CDR1) and ANQGSEA (CDR2) are obtained from the germline V gene. At the junction V is shortened by 0 bases and J by 4 bases, with 24 bases in between. The study at large found these results: Across subjects, expanded clones never shared an identical CDR3 amino acid sequence, which suggests that the TCR-beta repertoires in every group were private. The highest TCR clonal expansion was observed in HAM/TSP patients, whereas the lowest was observed in MS patients, even when compared with healthy controls.

There are many counts of this clonotype. The antigen it recognizes is unknown. Base quality data are lacking; no much larger clone is found one base away. cDNA was synthesized by template-switch 5'RACE using a primer carrying a 10-nucleotide random unique molecular identifier by which each TCR transcript was tagged. Each sequencing run produced over 160 million TCR-beta sequences covering 15-18 subjects. The RNeasy kit was used to extract total RNA. The KAPA Real-time Library Amplification kit was used to amplify TCR-beta VDJ regions with primers for the TCR constant region and the 5'RACE anchor. Sample indexes and Illumina adaptors were added in a first PCR, after which library yield was increased in a second PCR. After Ampure bead purification, the roughly 650 bp TCR product was size-selected on a 2% E-gel SizeSelection system. Before pooling, library quality was assessed on a Bioanalyzer, concentration was determined with Qubit, and library quantification was performed with the Kapa Library Quantification kit. Paired-end 2 x 150 bp sequencing of the libraries was performed on an Illumina HiSeq 2500. To increase sequence diversity, about 25-31% phiX was spiked into each library pool. The published analysis was carried out like this. Quality-filtered reads were processed with the UMI-based MiGEC pipeline, and over 75% of raw TCR sequences were removed by the MiGEC pipeline during error correction. VDJ genes were aligned to IMGT germline references, and clonotypes were defined by unique CDR3 amino acid sequence plus V-J genes. Clonal expansion, Shannon diversity and CDR3 relatedness (CalcPairwiseDistances, ClusterSamples) were evaluated with VDJtools, and phylogenetic trees were built with CLCbio workbench. Using coefficient-of-variation modelling across technical triplicates, the study counted a clone as expanded if it had at least 8 unique UMIs. In TCRdb, the public reads were trimmed at Q25 with fastp and aligned with MiXCR, with productive beta chains retained. All rows with the same CDR3 protein become a single entry with the most common DNA and genes. TCRdb, not the authors, supplied the V and J calls. In all, the sample holds around 27,000 distinct CDR3 sequences, and about 15% of those were seen once. The ten largest clonotypes hold 25% to 35% of the sample.

The healthy controls were volunteers from a blood bank in Maryland, USA. Unsorted PBMC libraries were generated from 2 million PBMCs stored in RNAlater at -80 °C until RNA extraction. Peripheral blood underwent Ficoll-Hypaque density gradient centrifugation to isolate PBMCs, which were then cryopreserved in liquid nitrogen. This sequence originates from a man aged 65 to 85 in good health. This sequence uses TRBV29-1 and TRBJ1-2; possibly the D gene is TRBD1, per 5 matching bases. Sequencing input: PBMCs. DNA sequence: TGCAGCGTTGAAGATCACTCCTTGTTACGGGGGGGTATCTATGGCTACACCTTC. This translates into CSVEDHSLLRGGIYGYTF.